This T cell receptor beta chain appears in the sequencing data of a study of cytomegalovirus exposure and HLA in healthy donors. Study overall: The same platform was used for the 90 to 150 validation repertoires as for the approximately 720 first-cohort repertoires, as reported in a later analysis. Notes on the study in general: CMV antigen specificity of a few CMV-associated chains was confirmed in vitro. There were under 200 TCR beta chains listed as cytomegalovirus-associated. Subsequent analysis found a tendency for first-cohort TCR clusters to co-occur within the 120 or so validation repertoires.

Assay used: immunoSEQ multiplex PCR; TCRdb lists only in-frame clones, some missing. The sample shows roughly 120,000 clones, about 93% of them seen only once. V shed 3 bases and J shed 0 bases, with 8 bases lying between them. Germline CDR1 and CDR2: MNHNS and SASEGT. The CDR3 consists of 14 residues. As regards this clone: Its specificity is not known.

Sequenced input: PBMCs. This TCR was recovered from a woman aged 18-29 years in good health and CMV-seronegative. V usage is TRBV6-1 and J usage is TRBJ1-1, with D hard to call. The CDR3 here is CASSDYSMNTEAFF. CDR3 DNA: TGTGCCAGCAGTGATTACAGCATGAACACTGAAGCTTTCTTT.